This TCR beta chain was retrieved from a study of regulatory T cells in long-lasting Graves disease. The wider study: Graves' patients, newly diagnosed, had taken antithyroid drugs under 3 months.

The TCR beta library used iRepertoire HTBI primers with Arm-PCR amplification of CDR3. From the multiplex PCR reads, TCRdb called clonotypes with MiXCR, one entry per CDR3 protein. The table lists fewer than 400,000 distinct CDR3 sequences, under 20% of them singletons. Study-wide results and limits: Having only a small sample size may have limited accuracy. With approximately 2,500 shared public clonotypes, persistent patients exceeded new patients, who shared just over 950. When disease was persistent, TRBV28, TRBJ1-2 and TRBJ2-5 were the favored segments.

This clonotype came up a few times. Its antigen remains unknown. Germline loops: CDR1 SEHNR, CDR2 FQNEAQ (reference sequence). Trimming at V came to 0 bases and at J to 4 bases, leaving 12 bases not matched to a gene. The length of the CDR3 is 19 residues. Time point described: newly diagnosed GD, antithyroid drugs for less than 3 months. RNA isolated from PBMCs was used to make the TCR library. The TCR comes from a female donor with Graves disease. The chain carries TRBV7-9 and TRBJ2-3; 11 bases align to TRBD2. The sample here was peripheral blood mononuclear cells (PBMCs), taken at new diagnosis, from a patient treated with antithyroid drugs. The CDR3 coding sequence is TGTGCCAGCAGCTTAGCCTCAGAGCTAGCGGGAGGAATGGCAGATACGCAGTATTTT. Translated: CASSLASELAGGMADTQYF.